This TCR beta chain emerged from a study of beta chain features in type 1 diabetes. cDNA synthesis used the whole RNA isolate, giving expressed TCRB sequences. The table came from immunoSEQ multiplex PCR; TCRdb's copy has only in-frame clones and leaves some out. The repertoire holds just over 450,000 clones, with about 32% as singletons. A few counts support this clone. Sequenced input: naive CD4+ T cells from blood. The receptor was isolated from a man younger than 35 in good health.

This CDR3 reads CASSQIQGTSGSYNEQFF. CDR3 DNA: TGCGCCAGCAGCCAAATACAGGGGACTAGCGGCTCCTACAATGAGCAGTTCTTC. The chain employs TRBV4-3 and TRBJ2-1; 11 positions agree with TRBD2. CDR3 length: 18 amino acids. J was trimmed by 0 bases and V by 2 bases; bases with no gene match: 6. Germline V gives CDR1 LGHNA, CDR2 YSLEER.